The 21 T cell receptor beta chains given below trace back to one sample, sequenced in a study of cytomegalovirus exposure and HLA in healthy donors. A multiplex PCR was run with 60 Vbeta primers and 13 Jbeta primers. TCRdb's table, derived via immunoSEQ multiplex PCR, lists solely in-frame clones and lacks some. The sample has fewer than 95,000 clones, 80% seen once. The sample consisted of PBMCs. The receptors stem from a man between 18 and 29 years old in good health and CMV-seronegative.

CDR3 coding DNA: TGTGCCAGCAGGGGACAGGGGGCCGGCAATCAGCCCCAGCATTTT. This translates into CASRGQGAGNQPQHF. This rearrangement joins TRBV2 to TRBJ1-5; 12 positions match TRBD1. The CDR3 is 15 amino acids. Germline CDR1 and CDR2: SNHLY and FYNNEI. With V trimmed by 6 bases and J by 2 bases, 2 bases remained unmatched.

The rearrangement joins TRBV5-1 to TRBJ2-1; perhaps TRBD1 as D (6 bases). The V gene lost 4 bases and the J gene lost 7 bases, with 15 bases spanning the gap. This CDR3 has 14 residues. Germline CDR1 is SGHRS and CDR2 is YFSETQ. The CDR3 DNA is TGCGCCAGCAGCGGGCTGGGGGCAGGGAATGAGCAGTTCTTC. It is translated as CASSGLGAGNEQFF. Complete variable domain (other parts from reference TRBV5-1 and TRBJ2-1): KAGVTQTPRYLIKTRGQQVTLSCSPISGHRSVSWYQQTPGQGLQFLFEYFSETQRNKGNFPGRFSGRQFSNSRSEMNVSTLELGDSALYLCASSGLGAGNEQFFGPGTRLTVL.

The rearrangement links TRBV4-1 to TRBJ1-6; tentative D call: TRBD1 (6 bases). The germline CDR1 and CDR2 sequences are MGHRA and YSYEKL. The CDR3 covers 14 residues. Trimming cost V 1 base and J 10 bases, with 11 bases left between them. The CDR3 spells CASSQGTVKSPLHF. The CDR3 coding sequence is TGCGCCAGCAGCCAAGGGACAGTAAAGTCACCCCTCCACTTT.

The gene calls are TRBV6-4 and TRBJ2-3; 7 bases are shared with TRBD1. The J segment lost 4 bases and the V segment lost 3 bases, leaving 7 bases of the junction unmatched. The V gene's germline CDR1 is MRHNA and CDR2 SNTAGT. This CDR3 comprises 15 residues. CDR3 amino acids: CASSETGVGSDTQYF. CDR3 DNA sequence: TGTGCCAGCAGTGAAACAGGGGTTGGGTCAGATACGCAGTATTTT.

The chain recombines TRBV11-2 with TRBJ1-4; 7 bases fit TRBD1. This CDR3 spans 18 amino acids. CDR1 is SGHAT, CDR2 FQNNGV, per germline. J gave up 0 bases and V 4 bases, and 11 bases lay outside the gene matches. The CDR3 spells CASSSETGRRATNEKLFF. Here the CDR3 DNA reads TGTGCCAGCAGCTCCGAGACAGGGAGGAGGGCAACTAATGAAAAACTGTTTTTT.

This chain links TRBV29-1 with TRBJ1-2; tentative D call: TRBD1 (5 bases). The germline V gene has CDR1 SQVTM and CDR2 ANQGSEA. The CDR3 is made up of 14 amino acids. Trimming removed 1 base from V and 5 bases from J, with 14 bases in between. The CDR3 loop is CSVEADKALYGYTF. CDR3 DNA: TGCAGCGTTGAAGCGGACAAGGCACTTTATGGCTACACCTTC.

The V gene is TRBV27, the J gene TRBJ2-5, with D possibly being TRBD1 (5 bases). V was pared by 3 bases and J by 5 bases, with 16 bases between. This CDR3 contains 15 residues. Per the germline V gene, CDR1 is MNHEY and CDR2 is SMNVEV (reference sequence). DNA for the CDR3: TGTGCCAGCAGTTTTTTTGGAGCAGGGATGGAGACCCAGTACTTC. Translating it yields CASSFFGAGMETQYF.

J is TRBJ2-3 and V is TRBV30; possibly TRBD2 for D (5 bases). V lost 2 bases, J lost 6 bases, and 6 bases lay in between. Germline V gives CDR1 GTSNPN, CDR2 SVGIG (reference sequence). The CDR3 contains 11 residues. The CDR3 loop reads CAWSSGDTQYF. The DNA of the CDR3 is TGTGCCTGGAGTAGCGGTGATACGCAGTATTTT. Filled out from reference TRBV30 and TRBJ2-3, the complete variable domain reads SQTIHQWPATLVQPVGSPLSLECTVEGTSNPNLYWYRQAAGRGLQLLFYSVGIGQISSEVPQNLSASRPQDRQFILSSKKLLLSDSGFYLCAWSSGDTQYFGPGTRLTVL.

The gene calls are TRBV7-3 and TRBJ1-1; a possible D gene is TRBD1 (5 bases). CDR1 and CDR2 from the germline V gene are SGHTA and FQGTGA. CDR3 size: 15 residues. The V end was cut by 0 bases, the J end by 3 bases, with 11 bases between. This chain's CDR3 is CASSLTGWGDTEAFF. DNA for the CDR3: TGTGCCAGCAGCTTAACGGGTTGGGGGGACACTGAAGCTTTCTTT.

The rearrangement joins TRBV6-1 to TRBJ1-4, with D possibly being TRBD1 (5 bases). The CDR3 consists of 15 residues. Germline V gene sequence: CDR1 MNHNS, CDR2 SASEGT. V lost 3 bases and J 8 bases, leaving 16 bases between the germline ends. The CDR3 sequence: CASSDLGRVGEKLFF. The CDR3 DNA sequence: TGTGCCAGCAGTGACCTCGGCAGGGTAGGGGAAAAACTGTTTTTT.

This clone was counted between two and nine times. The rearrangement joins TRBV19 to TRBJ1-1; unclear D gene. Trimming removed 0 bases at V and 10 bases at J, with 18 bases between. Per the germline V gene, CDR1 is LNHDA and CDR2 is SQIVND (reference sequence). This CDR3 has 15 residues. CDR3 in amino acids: CASSIDPSLARGAFF. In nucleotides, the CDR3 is TGTGCCAGTAGTATAGATCCTTCCTTAGCACGGGGAGCTTTCTTT.

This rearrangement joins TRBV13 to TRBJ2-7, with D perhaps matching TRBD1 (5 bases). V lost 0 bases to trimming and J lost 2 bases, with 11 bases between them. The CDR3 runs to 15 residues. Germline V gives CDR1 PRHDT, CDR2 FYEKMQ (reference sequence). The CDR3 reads CASSLGLDTPYEQYF. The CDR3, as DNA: TGTGCCAGCAGCTTAGGCTTGGACACCCCCTACGAGCAGTACTTC.

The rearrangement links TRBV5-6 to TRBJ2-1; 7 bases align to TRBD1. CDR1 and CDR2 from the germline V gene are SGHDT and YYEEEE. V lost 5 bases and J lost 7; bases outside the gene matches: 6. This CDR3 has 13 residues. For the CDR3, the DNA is TGTGCCAGCAGGCCGACAGGGTATAATGAGCAGTTCTTC. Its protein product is CASRPTGYNEQFF.

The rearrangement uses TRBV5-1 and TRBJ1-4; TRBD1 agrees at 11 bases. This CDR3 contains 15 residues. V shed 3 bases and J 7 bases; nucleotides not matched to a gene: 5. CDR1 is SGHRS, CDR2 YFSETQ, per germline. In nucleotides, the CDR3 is TGCGCCAGCAGCTACTCCGGGACAGGGGGTGAAAAACTGTTTTTT. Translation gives CASSYSGTGGEKLFF. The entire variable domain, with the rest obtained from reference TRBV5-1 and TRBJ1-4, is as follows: KAGVTQTPRYLIKTRGQQVTLSCSPISGHRSVSWYQQTPGQGLQFLFEYFSETQRNKGNFPGRFSGRQFSNSRSEMNVSTLELGDSALYLCASSYSGTGGEKLFFGSGTQLSVL.

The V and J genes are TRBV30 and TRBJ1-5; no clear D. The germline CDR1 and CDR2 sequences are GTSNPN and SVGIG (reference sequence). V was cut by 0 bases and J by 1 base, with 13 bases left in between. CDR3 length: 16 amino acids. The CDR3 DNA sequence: TGTGCCTGGAGTGTACAAGGTGGACTGAGCAATCAGCCCCAGCATTTT. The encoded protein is CAWSVQGGLSNQPQHF.

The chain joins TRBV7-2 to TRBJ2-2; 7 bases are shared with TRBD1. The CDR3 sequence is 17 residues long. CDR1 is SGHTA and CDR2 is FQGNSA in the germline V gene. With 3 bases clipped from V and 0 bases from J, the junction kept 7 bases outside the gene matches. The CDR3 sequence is CASSFTPGQTNTGELFF. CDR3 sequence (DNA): TGTGCCAGCAGCTTTACGCCGGGACAGACGAACACCGGGGAGCTGTTTTTT. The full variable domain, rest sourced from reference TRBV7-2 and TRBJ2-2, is GAGVSQSPSNKVTEKGKDVELRCDPISGHTALYWYRQSLGQGLEFLIYFQGNSAPDKSGLPSDRFSAERTGGSVSTLTIQRTQQEDSAVYLCASSFTPGQTNTGELFFGEGSRLTVL.

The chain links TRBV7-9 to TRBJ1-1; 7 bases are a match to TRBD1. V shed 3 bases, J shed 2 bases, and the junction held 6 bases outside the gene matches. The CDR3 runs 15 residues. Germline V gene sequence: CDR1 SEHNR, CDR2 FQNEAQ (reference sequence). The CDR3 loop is CASSLLGQTNTEAFF. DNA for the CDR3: TGTGCCAGCAGCTTGTTGGGACAGACAAACACTGAAGCTTTCTTT.

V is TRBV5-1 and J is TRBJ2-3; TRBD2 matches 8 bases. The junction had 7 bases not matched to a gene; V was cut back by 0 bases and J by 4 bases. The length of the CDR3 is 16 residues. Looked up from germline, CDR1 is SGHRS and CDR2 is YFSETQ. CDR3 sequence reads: CASSLAKPGGSDTQYF. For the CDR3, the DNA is TGCGCCAGCAGCTTGGCCAAGCCGGGGGGGTCAGATACGCAGTATTTT.

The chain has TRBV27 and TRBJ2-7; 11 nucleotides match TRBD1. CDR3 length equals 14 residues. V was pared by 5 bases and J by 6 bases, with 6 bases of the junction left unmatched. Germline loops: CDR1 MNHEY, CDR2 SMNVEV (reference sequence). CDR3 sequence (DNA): TGTGCCAGCAGTGTAGGGACAGGGGGAAGCGAGCAGTACTTC. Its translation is CASSVGTGGSEQYF.

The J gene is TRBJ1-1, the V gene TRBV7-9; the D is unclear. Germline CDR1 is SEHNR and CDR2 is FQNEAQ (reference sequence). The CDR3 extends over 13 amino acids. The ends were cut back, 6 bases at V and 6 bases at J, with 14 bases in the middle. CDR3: CASSYPPGAEAFF. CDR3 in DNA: TGTGCCAGCAGTTACCCCCCGGGAGCTGAAGCTTTCTTT.

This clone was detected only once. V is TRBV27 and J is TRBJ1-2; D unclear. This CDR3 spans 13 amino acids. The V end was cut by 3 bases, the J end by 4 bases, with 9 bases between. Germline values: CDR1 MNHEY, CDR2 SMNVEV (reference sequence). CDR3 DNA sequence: TGTGCCAGCAGTTTTCACAGTCTCTATGGCTACACCTTC. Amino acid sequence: CASSFHSLYGYTF.